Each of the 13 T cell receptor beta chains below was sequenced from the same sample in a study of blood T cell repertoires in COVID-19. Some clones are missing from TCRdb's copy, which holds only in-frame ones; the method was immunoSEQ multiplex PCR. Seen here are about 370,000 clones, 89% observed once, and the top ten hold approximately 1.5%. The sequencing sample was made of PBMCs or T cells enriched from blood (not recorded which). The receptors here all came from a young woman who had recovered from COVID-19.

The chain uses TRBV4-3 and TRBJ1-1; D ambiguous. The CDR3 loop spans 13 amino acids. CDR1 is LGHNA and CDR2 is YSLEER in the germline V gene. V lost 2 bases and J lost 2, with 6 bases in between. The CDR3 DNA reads TGCGCCAGCAGCCAACACAGTAACACTGAAGCTTTCTTT. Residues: CASSQHSNTEAFF.

The CDR3 region is CASTPSAMSEQYF. CDR3 sequence (DNA): TGTGCCAGTACTCCAAGTGCGATGAGTGAGCAGTACTTC. This chain joins TRBV19 and TRBJ2-7; D is undetermined. Trimming left V 7 bases short and J 7 bases short, with 17 bases between. The germline gives CDR1 LNHDA, CDR2 SQIVND (reference sequence). The CDR3 contains 13 residues.

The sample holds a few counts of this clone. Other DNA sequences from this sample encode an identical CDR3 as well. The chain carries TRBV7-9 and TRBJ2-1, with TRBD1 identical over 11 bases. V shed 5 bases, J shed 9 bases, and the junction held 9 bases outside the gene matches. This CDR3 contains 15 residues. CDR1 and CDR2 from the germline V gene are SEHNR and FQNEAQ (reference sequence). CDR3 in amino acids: CASSPGTGGKGEQFF. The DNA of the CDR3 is TGTGCCAGCAGCCCAGGGACAGGGGGGAAGGGTGAGCAGTTCTTC.

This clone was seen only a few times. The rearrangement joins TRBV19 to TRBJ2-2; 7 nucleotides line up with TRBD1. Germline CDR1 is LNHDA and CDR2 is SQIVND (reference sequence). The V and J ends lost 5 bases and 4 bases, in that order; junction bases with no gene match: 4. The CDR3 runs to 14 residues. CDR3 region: CASSPGTATGELFF. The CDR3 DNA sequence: TGTGCCAGTAGTCCCGGGACAGCCACCGGGGAGCTGTTTTTT.

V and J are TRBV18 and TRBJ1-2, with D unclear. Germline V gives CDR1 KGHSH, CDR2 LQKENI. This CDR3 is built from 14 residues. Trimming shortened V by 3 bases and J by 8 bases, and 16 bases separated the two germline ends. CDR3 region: CASSPTLENTGYTF. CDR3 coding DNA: TGTGCCAGCTCACCCACCCTAGAGAATACGGGCTACACCTTC.

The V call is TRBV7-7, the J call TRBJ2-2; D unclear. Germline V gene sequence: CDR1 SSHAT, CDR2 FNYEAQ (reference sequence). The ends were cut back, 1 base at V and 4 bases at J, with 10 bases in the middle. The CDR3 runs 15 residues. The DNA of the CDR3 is TGTGCCAGCAGCTTAGTTCCTCGAGGCACCGGGGAGCTGTTTTTT. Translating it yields CASSLVPRGTGELFF.

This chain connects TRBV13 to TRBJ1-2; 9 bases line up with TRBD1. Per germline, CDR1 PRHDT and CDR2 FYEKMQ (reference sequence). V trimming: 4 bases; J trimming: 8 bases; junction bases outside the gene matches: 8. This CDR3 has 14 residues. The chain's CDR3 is CASSWGQGVWGYTF. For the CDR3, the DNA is TGTGCCAGCAGCTGGGGACAGGGCGTGTGGGGCTACACCTTC.

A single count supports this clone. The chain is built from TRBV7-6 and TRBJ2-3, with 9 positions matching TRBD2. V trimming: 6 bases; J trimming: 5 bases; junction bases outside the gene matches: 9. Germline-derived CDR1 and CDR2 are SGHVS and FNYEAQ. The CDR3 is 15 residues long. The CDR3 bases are TGTGCCAGCAGATGGACTAGCGCTACGGGAGATACGCAGTATTTT. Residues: CASRWTSATGDTQYF.

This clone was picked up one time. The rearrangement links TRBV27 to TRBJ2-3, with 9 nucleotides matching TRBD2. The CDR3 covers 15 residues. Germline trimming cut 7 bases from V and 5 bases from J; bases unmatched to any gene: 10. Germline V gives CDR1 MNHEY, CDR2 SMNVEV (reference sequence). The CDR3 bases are TGTGCCAGCAATTCGCGCGGGGGGGCCGAAGATACGCAGTATTTT. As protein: CASNSRGGAEDTQYF.

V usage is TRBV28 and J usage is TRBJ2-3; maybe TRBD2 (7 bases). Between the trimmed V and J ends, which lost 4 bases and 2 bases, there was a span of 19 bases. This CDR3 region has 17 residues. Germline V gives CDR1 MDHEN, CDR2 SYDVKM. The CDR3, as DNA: TGTGCCAGCAGTTCGGGGCGGGGGCTAGCTTTCACAGATACGCAGTATTTT. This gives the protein CASSSGRGLAFTDTQYF.

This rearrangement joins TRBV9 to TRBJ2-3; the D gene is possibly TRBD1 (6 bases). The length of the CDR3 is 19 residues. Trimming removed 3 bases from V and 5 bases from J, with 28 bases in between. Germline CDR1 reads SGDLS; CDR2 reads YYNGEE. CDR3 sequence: CASSAGTPSNLGAQDTQYF. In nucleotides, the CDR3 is TGTGCCAGCAGCGCCGGGACACCCAGTAATCTGGGGGCACAAGATACGCAGTATTTT.

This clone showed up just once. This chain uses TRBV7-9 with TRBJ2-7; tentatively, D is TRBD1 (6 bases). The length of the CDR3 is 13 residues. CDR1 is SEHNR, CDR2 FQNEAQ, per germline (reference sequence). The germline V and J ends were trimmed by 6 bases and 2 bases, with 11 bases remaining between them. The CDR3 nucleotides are TGTGCCAGCAGGCCAACAGGGACCTACGAGCAGTACTTC. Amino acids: CASRPTGTYEQYF.

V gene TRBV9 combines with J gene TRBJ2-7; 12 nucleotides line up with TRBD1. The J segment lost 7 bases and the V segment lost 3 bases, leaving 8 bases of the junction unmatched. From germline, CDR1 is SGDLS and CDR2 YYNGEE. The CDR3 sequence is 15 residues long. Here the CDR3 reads CASSAGTGGFKEQYF. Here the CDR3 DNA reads TGTGCCAGCAGCGCAGGGACAGGGGGCTTCAAGGAGCAGTACTTC.